Each of the 5 T cell receptor beta chains below was sequenced from the same sample in a study of early stage breast cancer tumors. Assay used: immunoSEQ multiplex PCR; TCRdb lists only in-frame clones, some missing. The sample has approximately 9,300 clones, around 78% seen once. Sequencing was done on a sample of normal breast tissue next to the tumor. These receptors were collected from a person aged 35 to 50 with breast cancer.

This clone was seen a handful of times. The chain combines TRBV10-1 with TRBJ2-3; D might be TRBD1 (6 bases). Germline V gene lookup returns CDR1 WNHNN and CDR2 SYGVQD (reference sequence). V was shortened by 9 bases and J by 0 bases, with 19 bases between the two germline ends. CDR3 length equals 16 residues. The CDR3 bases are TGCGCCAGGGTTCCGAAAGGGCAGGGGAGCACAGATACGCAGTATTTT. Translated, it gives CARVPKGQGSTDTQYF.

The genes are TRBV10-3 and TRBJ2-7; D is possibly TRBD2 (5 bases). V lost 4 bases, J lost 4 bases, and 14 bases lay in between. The germline V gene encodes CDR1 ENHRY and CDR2 SYGVKD. This CDR3 has 14 residues. CDR3 sequence (DNA): TGTGCCATCAGTGTAGGGCTAGCTGGGTACGAGCAGTACTTC. Encoded protein: CAISVGLAGYEQYF.

The chain joins TRBV19 to TRBJ2-1; 10 nucleotides line up with TRBD2. This CDR3 is built from 15 residues. Trimming took 7 bases from V and 2 from J; bases not matched to a gene: 5. From germline, CDR1 is LNHDA and CDR2 SQIVND (reference sequence). CDR3 region: CASTPSGRAYNEQFF. Here the CDR3 DNA reads TGTGCCAGTACCCCAAGCGGGAGGGCCTACAATGAGCAGTTCTTC.

This clone was seen only once. Here the CDR3 DNA reads TGTGCCAGCAGTTTATCAGGGGACCTTTACGACTACAATGAGCAGTTCTTC. This codes for CASSLSGDLYDYNEQFF. This chain connects TRBV27 to TRBJ2-1; the D gene could be TRBD1 or TRBD2 (5 bases each). This CDR3 region has 17 residues. V shed 0 bases and J shed 3 bases, with 15 bases lying between them. Germline CDR1 reads MNHEY; CDR2 reads SMNVEV (reference sequence).

The chain links TRBV7-9 to TRBJ2-1; TRBD2 is a possible D gene (6 bases). Trimming took off 0 bases at V and 4 bases at J, with 10 bases between the two ends. Germline-derived CDR1 and CDR2 are SEHNR and FQNEAQ (reference sequence). The CDR3 has 15 residues. CDR3 nucleotide sequence: TGTGCCAGCAGCTTAGCCCGGGGGACTTACAATGAGCAGTTCTTC. Translated: CASSLARGTYNEQFF.